These 15 T cell receptor beta chains came from one sample sequenced in a study of immune characterization of retroperitoneal liposarcoma. TCRdb used MiXCR to reprocess the PCR reads, holding one entry per CDR3 protein. The table shows roughly 12,000 distinct CDR3 sequences, with 26% occurring only once. Sequenced input: tumor tissue. These receptors were obtained from a female donor with retroperitoneal liposarcoma.

This clonotype was observed many times. The J gene is TRBJ2-5, the V gene TRBV6-1, with D possibly being TRBD1 or TRBD2 (5 bases each). Germline V CDR1 and CDR2: MNHNS, SASEGT. Trimming stripped 5 bases from V and 5 bases from J, with 18 bases between. CDR3 length equals 15 residues. The chain's CDR3 is CASSHRDAWSETQYF. CDR3 bases: TGTGCCAGCAGTCACCGGGACGCGTGGAGTGAGACCCAGTACTTC.

There are many counts of this clonotype. The chain couples TRBV7-6 to TRBJ2-3, with 12 bases aligning to TRBD2. The J segment lost 1 base and the V segment lost 5 bases, leaving 7 bases of the junction unmatched. The germline gives CDR1 SGHVS, CDR2 FNYEAQ. This CDR3 is 17 amino acids long. The CDR3: CASSTYRTSGGTDTQYF. The CDR3 nucleotides are TGTGCCAGCAGCACCTACCGGACTAGCGGGGGCACAGATACGCAGTATTTT.

This clonotype was seen a handful of times. This chain connects TRBV6-1 to TRBJ2-5; no clear D gene. The CDR3 sequence is 13 residues long. Germline CDR1 reads MNHNS; CDR2 reads SASEGT. V was clipped by 2 bases and J by 5 bases, with 9 bases between them. The chain's CDR3 is CASSEPALETQYF. The CDR3 nucleotides are TGTGCCAGCAGTGAACCGGCATTGGAGACCCAGTACTTC.

This chain joins TRBV12-3 or TRBV12-4 and TRBJ2-6; D unclear. The CDR3 is made up of 18 amino acids. Trimming stripped 6 bases from V and 1 base from J, with 19 bases between. CDR3 nucleotides: TGTGCCAGCAGCCCCAATGCCCCCGGAAGGTCTGGGGCCAACGTCCTGACTTTC. Its translation is CASSPNAPGRSGANVLTF.

The DNA for the CDR3 is TGTGCCACCATTACAGGGGGCGCCCACGAGCAGTTCTTC. Its translation is CATITGGAHEQFF. The gene calls are TRBV28 and TRBJ2-1; 9 bases line up with TRBD1. Germline CDR1 and CDR2: MDHEN and SYDVKM. V was pared by 10 bases and J by 10 bases, with 11 bases of the junction left unmatched. The CDR3 has 13 residues.

This clonotype ranks as medium-sized (0.01 to 0.1%). For the CDR3, the DNA is TGTGCCAGCGGGAAAACCTCCAGGGGGTCAGGAGATACGCAGTATTTT. Translating it yields CASGKTSRGSGDTQYF. The rearrangement joins TRBV6-1 to TRBJ2-3, with 7 bases that match TRBD1. With 8 bases clipped from V and 5 bases from J, the junction kept 16 bases outside the gene matches. Germline loops: CDR1 MNHNS, CDR2 SASEGT. The CDR3 sequence is 16 residues long.

This clonotype has ten or more counts. The V call is TRBV12-3 or TRBV12-4, the J call TRBJ2-5; D uncertain. Deletions cut 2 bases from V and 4 bases from J, with 8 bases between. The CDR3 covers 13 residues. The DNA of the CDR3 is TGTGCCAGCAGTTTAAGGCAGCTAGAGACCCAGTACTTC. Its protein is CASSLRQLETQYF.

This clonotype was observed a few times. The rearrangement uses TRBV5-4 and TRBJ2-3; D might be TRBD1 or TRBD2, each matching 5 bases. Germline values: CDR1 SGHNT, CDR2 YYREEE (reference sequence). This CDR3 contains 14 residues. V was shortened by 5 bases and J by 2 bases, with 12 bases between the two germline ends. This CDR3 is CASRGGGNTDTQYF. The CDR3 DNA reads TGTGCCAGCAGGGGTGGGGGAAACACAGATACGCAGTATTTT.

This clonotype was found many times. This chain links TRBV7-2 with TRBJ2-1; the D gene is possibly TRBD2 (6 bases). The germline gives CDR1 SGHTA, CDR2 FQGNSA. V was clipped by 5 bases and J by 10 bases, with 18 bases between them. The CDR3 runs to 14 residues. The CDR3 reads CASSISGERYEQFF. The CDR3 DNA reads as TGTGCCAGCAGCATATCGGGAGAACGGTACGAGCAGTTCTTC.

The chain joins TRBV6-2 or TRBV6-3 to TRBJ2-3; maybe TRBD1 (5 bases). CDR1 MNHEY and CDR2 SVGEGT come from the germline V gene. V was trimmed by 5 bases and J by 11 bases, leaving 20 bases between them. The CDR3 spans 14 residues. CDR3 region: CASSVDRTPERQYF. Here the CDR3 DNA reads TGTGCCAGCAGTGTCGACAGAACCCCTGAAAGGCAGTATTTT.

This clonotype came up a few times. V is TRBV7-6 and J is TRBJ2-5; D gene ambiguous. The CDR3 sequence is 12 residues long. Deletions cut 4 bases from V and 4 bases from J, with 7 bases between. Per the germline V gene, CDR1 is SGHVS and CDR2 is FNYEAQ. The CDR3 coding sequence is TGTGCCAGCAGCTCGCCGGGAGAGACCCAGTACTTC. Translated, it gives CASSSPGETQYF.

This clonotype has a count of ten or more. This chain links TRBV7-2 with TRBJ1-1, with D hard to call. There are 14 residues in the CDR3. The V end was cut by 3 bases, the J end by 1 base, with 9 bases between. Per the germline V gene, CDR1 is SGHTA and CDR2 is FQGNSA. The CDR3 here is CASSLIGSNTEAFF. The CDR3 DNA is TGTGCCAGCAGCTTGATAGGGTCGAACACTGAAGCTTTCTTT.

This clonotype was counted only a few times. This chain uses TRBV6-1 with TRBJ2-4; 11 positions match TRBD2. The J call is in doubt because the DNA end fits TRBJ2-5 better. Per the germline V gene, CDR1 is MNHNS and CDR2 is SASEGT. The CDR3 has 16 amino acids. CDR3 region: CASGKLAGGPGETQYF. The DNA of the CDR3 is TGTGCCAGCGGTAAATTAGCGGGAGGGCCCGGGGAGACCCAGTACTTC.

This clonotype was observed a few times. J is TRBJ2-1 and V is TRBV6-1; possibly TRBD1 for D (5 bases). Trimming stripped 6 bases from V and 10 bases from J, with 22 bases between. Germline values: CDR1 MNHNS, CDR2 SASEGT. The CDR3 is 15 residues long. The CDR3 spells CASSVISGNSYEQFF. As DNA, the CDR3 is TGTGCCAGCAGCGTAATCTCAGGGAATAGCTACGAGCAGTTCTTC.

This clonotype was detected only a few times. The chain couples TRBV11-3 to TRBJ1-4; D ambiguous. Trimming removed 3 bases at V and 7 bases at J, with 3 bases between. The CDR3 has 11 amino acids. CDR1 and CDR2 (germline): SGHNT, YENEEA. Written as DNA, the CDR3 is TGTGCCAGCAGCTTCAGTGAAAAACTGTTTTTT. Protein: CASSFSEKLFF.